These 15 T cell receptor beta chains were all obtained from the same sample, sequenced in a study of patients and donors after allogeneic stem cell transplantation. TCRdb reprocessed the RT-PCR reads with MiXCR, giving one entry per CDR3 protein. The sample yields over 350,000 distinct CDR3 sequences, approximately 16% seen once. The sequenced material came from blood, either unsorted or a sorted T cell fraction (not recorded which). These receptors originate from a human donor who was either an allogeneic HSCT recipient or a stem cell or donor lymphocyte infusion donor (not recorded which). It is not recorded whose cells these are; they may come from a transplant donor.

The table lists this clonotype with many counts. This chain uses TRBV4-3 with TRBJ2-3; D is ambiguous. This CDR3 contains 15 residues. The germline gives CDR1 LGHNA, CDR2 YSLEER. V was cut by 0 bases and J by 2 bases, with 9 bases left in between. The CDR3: CASSQEDLFTDTQYF. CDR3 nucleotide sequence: TGCGCCAGCAGCCAAGAGGACCTATTCACAGATACGCAGTATTTT.

The CDR3 sequence: CASSASGRGGRDNEQFF. CDR3 bases: TGTGCCAGCAGCGCCTCCGGTCGGGGGGGCAGGGACAATGAGCAGTTCTTC. The chain links TRBV7-3 to TRBJ2-1; TRBD2 aligns across 8 bases. V lost 5 bases to trimming and J lost 5 bases; unmatched junction nucleotides: 14. This CDR3 contains 17 residues. Germline V gives CDR1 SGHTA, CDR2 FQGTGA. Full variable domain (remainder filled in from reference TRBV7-3 and TRBJ2-1): GAGVSQTPSNKVTEKGKYVELRCDPISGHTALYWYRQSLGQGPEFLIYFQGTGAADDSGLPNDRFFAVRPEGSVSTLKIQRTERGDSAVYLCASSASGRGGRDNEQFFGPGTRLTVL.

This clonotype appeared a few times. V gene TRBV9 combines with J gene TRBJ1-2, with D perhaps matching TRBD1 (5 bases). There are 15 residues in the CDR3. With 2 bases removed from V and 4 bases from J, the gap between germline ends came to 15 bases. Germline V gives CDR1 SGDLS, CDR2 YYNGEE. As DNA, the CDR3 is TGTGCCAGCAGCGTTGAAGCGGGGGGAGGCTATGGCTACACCTTC. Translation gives CASSVEAGGGYGYTF.

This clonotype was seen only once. CDR3 sequence: CASSDWTAAKNIQYF. The CDR3 nucleotides read TGTGCCAGCAGTGATTGGACGGCAGCCAAAAACATTCAGTACTTC. This sequence joins TRBV2 and TRBJ2-4; the D is unclear. The V end lost 3 bases, the J end lost 0 bases, and 9 bases lay between the germline ends. This CDR3 has 15 amino acids. CDR1 and CDR2 from the germline V gene are SNHLY and FYNNEI.

CDR3 bases: TGCGCCAGCAGACAAATAGGGGGTGACTATGGCTACACCTTC. Its protein product is CASRQIGGDYGYTF. This sequence joins TRBV4-3 and TRBJ1-2, with D perhaps TRBD1 (6 bases). Germline V gene data show CDR1 as LGHNA and CDR2 as YSLEER. This CDR3 comprises 14 residues. Between the trimmed V and J ends, which lost 6 bases and 3 bases, there was a span of 14 bases.

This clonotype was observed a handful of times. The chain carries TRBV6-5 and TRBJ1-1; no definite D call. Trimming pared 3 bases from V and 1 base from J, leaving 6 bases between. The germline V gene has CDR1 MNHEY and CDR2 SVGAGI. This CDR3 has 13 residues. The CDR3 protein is CASSYLGNTEAFF. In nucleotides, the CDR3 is TGTGCCAGCAGTTATCTGGGGAACACTGAAGCTTTCTTT.

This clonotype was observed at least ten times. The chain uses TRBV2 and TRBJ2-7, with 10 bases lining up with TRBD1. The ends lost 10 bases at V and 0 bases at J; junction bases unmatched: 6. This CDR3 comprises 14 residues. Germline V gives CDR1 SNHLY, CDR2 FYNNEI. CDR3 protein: CAIARDRGSYEQYF. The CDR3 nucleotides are TGTGCCATCGCGAGGGACAGGGGCTCCTACGAGCAGTACTTC.

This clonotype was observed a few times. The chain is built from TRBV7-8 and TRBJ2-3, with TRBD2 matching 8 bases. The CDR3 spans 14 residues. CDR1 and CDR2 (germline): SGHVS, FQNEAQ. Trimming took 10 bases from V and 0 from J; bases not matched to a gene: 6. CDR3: CANGGGPSTDTQYF. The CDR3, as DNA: TGTGCCAACGGGGGGGGACCTAGCACAGATACGCAGTATTTT. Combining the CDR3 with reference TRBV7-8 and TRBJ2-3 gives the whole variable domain GAGVSQSPRYKVAKRGQDVALRCDPISGHVSLFWYQQALGQGPEFLTYFQNEAQLDKSGLPSDRFFAERPEGSVSTLKIQRTQQEDSAVYLCANGGGPSTDTQYFGPGTRLTVL.

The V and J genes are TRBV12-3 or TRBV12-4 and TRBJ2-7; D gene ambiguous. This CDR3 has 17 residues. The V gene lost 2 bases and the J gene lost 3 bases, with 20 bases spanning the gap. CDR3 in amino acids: CASSLSLSSSSDYEQYF. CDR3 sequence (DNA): TGTGCCAGCAGTTTAAGCCTGAGTAGTTCCTCCGACTACGAGCAGTACTTC.

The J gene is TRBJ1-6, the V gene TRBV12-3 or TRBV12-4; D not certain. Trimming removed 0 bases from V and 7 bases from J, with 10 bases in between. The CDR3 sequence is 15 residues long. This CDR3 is CASSLAHDGNSPLHF. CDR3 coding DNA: TGTGCCAGCAGTTTAGCGCACGATGGGAATTCACCCCTCCACTTT.

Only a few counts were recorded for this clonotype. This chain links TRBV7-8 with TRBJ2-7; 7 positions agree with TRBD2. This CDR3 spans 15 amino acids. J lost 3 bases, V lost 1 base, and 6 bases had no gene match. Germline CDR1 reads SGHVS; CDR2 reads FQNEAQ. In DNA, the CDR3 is TGTGCCAGCAGCTTAGAAGCGGCTAGCGGCTACGAGCAGTACTTC. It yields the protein CASSLEAASGYEQYF.

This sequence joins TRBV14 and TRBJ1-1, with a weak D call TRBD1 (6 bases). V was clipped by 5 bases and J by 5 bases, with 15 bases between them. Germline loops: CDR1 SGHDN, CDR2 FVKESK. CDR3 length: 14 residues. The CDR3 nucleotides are TGTGCCAGCAGCAGGGACATCGGCTGGACTGAAGCTTTCTTT. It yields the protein CASSRDIGWTEAFF. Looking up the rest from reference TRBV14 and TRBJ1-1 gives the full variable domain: EAGVTQFPSHSVIEKGQTVTLRCDPISGHDNLYWYRRVMGKEIKFLLHFVKESKQDESGMPNNRFLAERTGGTYSTLKVQPAELEDSGVYFCASSRDIGWTEAFFGQGTRLTVV.

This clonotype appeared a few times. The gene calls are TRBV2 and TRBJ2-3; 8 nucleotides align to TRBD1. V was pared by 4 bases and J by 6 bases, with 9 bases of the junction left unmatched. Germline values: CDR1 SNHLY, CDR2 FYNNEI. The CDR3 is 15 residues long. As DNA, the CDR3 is TGTGCCAGCAGTGTCGGGGACAGGTCCGGGGATACGCAGTATTTT. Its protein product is CASSVGDRSGDTQYF. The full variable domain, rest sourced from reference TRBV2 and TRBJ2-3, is EPEVTQTPSHQVTQMGQEVILRCVPISNHLYFYWYRQILGQKVEFLVSFYNNEISEKSEIFDDQFSVERPDGSNFTLKIRSTKLEDSAMYFCASSVGDRSGDTQYFGPGTRLTVL.

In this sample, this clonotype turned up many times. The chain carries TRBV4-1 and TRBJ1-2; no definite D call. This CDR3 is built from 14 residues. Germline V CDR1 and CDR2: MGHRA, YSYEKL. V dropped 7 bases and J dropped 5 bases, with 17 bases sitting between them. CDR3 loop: CASTSIPRGYGYTF. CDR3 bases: TGCGCCAGCACCTCTATCCCGAGAGGGTATGGCTACACCTTC.

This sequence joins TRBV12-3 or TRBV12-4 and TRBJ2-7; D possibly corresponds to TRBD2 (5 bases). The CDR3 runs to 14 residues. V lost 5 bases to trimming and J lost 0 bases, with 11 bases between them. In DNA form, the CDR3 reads TGTGCCAGCAGTGGGAGAGATAGCTCCTACGAGCAGTACTTC. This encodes CASSGRDSSYEQYF.